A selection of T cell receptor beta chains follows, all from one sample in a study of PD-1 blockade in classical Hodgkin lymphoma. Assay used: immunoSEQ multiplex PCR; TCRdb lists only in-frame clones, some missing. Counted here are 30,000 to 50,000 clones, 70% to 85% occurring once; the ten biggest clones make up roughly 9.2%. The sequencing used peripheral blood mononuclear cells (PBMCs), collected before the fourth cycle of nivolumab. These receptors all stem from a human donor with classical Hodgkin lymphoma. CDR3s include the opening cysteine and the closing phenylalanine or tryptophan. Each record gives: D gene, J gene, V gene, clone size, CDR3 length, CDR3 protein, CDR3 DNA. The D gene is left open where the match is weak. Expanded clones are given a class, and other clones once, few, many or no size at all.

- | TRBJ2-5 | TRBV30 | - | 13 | CAWSVSGVETQYF | TGTGCCTGGAGTGTATCGGGGGTAGAGACCCAGTACTTC
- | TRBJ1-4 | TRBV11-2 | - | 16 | CASSLGGFRANEKLFF | TGTGCCAGCAGCTTAGGAGGATTCCGGGCTAATGAAAAACTGTTTTTT
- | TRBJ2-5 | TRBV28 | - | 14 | CASSFLSILETQYF | TGTGCCAGCAGTTTTCTCTCCATCCTGGAGACCCAGTACTTC
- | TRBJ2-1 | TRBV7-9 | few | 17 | CASSLARGGAIYNEQFF | TGTGCCAGCAGCTTAGCACGCGGGGGCGCAATATACAATGAGCAGTTCTTC
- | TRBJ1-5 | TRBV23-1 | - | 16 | CASSQFAPRSNQPQHF | TGCGCCAGCAGTCAATTCGCCCCCAGAAGCAATCAGCCCCAGCATTTT
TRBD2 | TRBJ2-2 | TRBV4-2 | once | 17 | CASSRIPSGGNTGELFF | TGTGCCAGCAGCCGGATACCTAGCGGGGGGAACACCGGGGAGCTGTTTTTT
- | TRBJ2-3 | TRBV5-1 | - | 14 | CASSWRTQTDTQYF | TGCGCCAGCAGCTGGCGGACCCAAACAGATACGCAGTATTTT
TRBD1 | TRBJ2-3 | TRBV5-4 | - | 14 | CASSRGQGADTQYF | TGTGCCAGCAGCCGTGGACAGGGAGCAGATACGCAGTATTTT
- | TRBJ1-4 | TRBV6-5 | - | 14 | CASSPNPTNEKLFF | TGTGCCAGCAGTCCTAACCCAACTAATGAAAAACTGTTTTTT
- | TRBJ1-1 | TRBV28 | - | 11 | CASSWALEAFF | TGTGCCAGCAGTTGGGCCCTTGAAGCTTTCTTT
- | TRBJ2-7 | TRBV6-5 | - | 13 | CASSYSGGNEQYF | TGTGCCAGCAGTTACTCAGGAGGGAACGAGCAGTACTTC
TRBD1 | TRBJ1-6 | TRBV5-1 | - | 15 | CASSSWTGANSPLHF | TGCGCCAGCAGCTCCTGGACAGGGGCGAATTCACCCCTCCACTTT
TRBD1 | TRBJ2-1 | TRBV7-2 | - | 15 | CASSPGQGYYNEQFF | TGTGCCAGCAGCCCCGGACAGGGCTACTACAATGAGCAGTTCTTC
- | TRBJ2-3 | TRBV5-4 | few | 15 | CASSFLGASTDTQYF | TGTGCCAGCAGCTTTTTGGGGGCCAGCACAGATACGCAGTATTTT
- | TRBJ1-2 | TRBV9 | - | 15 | CASSAQAGDWGGYTF | TGTGCCAGCAGCGCCCAAGCGGGGGATTGGGGTGGCTACACCTTC
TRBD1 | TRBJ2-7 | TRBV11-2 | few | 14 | CASSSGQGTYEQYF | TGTGCCAGCAGCAGTGGACAGGGGACATACGAGCAGTACTTC
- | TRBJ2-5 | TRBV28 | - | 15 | CASSPRDKYQETQYF | TGTGCCAGCAGTCCCCGGGACAAGTACCAAGAGACCCAGTACTTC
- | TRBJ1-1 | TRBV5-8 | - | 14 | CASSLVHGNTEAFF | TGTGCCAGCAGCTTGGTACACGGGAACACTGAAGCTTTCTTT
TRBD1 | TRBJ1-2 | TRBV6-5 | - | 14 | CASSLGTGGRGYTF | TGTGCCAGCAGTTTGGGCACAGGGGGCAGGGGCTACACCTTC
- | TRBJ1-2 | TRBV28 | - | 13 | CASSLPGGDGYTF | TGTGCCAGCAGTTTACCGGGGGGGGATGGCTACACCTTC
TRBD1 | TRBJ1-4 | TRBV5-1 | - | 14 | CASSLLQGQEKLFF | TGCGCCAGCAGCTTGTTACAGGGACAGGAAAAACTGTTTTTT
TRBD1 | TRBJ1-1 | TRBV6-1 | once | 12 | CASRDRGTEAFF | TGTGCCAGCAGGGACAGGGGCACTGAAGCTTTCTTT
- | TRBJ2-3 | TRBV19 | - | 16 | CASSSSRGRSTDTQYF | TGTGCCAGTAGTTCGTCCAGGGGCAGGAGCACAGATACGCAGTATTTT
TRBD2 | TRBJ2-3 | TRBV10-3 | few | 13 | CAIRAGREDTQYF | TGTGCCATCAGAGCGGGGAGGGAAGATACGCAGTATTTT
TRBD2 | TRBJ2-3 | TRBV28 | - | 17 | CASSFSGTSGGTDTQYF | TGTGCCAGCAGTTTTTCCGGGACTAGCGGGGGCACAGATACGCAGTATTTT
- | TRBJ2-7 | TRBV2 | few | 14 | CASNPFRGEDEQYF | TGTGCCAGCAATCCTTTCAGGGGCGAAGACGAGCAGTACTTC
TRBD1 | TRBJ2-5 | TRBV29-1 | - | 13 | CSALTGFQETQYF | TGCAGCGCCCTGACAGGGTTCCAAGAGACCCAGTACTTC
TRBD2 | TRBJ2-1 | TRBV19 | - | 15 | CASIKRAGVYNEQFF | TGTGCCAGTATCAAGAGAGCGGGGGTGTACAATGAGCAGTTCTTC
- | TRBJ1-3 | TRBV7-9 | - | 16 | CASSLIPQVSGNTIYF | TGTGCCAGCAGCTTAATCCCTCAGGTCTCTGGAAACACCATATATTTT